Below, 6 T cell receptor beta chains from the same sample are listed, as sequenced in a study of control samples from healthy donors and cancer patients. Generated by immunoSEQ multiplex PCR, the TCRdb table keeps only in-frame clones and is missing some. The sample yields about 130,000 clones, approximately 92% seen once. Sequencing input: PBMCs. These receptors all come from an elderly man with head and neck cancer.

This clone occurred a few times. The chain uses TRBV29-1 and TRBJ1-6; TRBD1 matches at 7 bases. J gave up 10 bases and V 7 bases, and 10 bases lay outside the gene matches. Germline V gene sequence: CDR1 SQVTM, CDR2 ANQGSEA. The CDR3 covers 13 residues. CDR3 nucleotide sequence: TGCAGCGCTGCAACAGGGGCGAGGTCACCCCTCCACTTT. It is translated as CSAATGARSPLHF.

The J gene is TRBJ2-2, the V gene TRBV30; 7 positions agree with TRBD1. V gave up 0 bases and J gave up 6 bases; unmatched junction bases: 10. This CDR3 is built from 16 residues. Germline CDR1 is GTSNPN and CDR2 is SVGIG (reference sequence). The CDR3 loop is CAWSVNSHRGSGELFF. Written as DNA, the CDR3 is TGTGCCTGGAGTGTAAATTCGCACAGGGGCTCCGGGGAGCTGTTTTTT.

The rearrangement uses TRBV11-2 and TRBJ2-1; D is unresolved. The CDR3 extends over 15 amino acids. Trimming cost V 5 bases and J 10 bases, with 21 bases left between them. From germline, CDR1 is SGHAT and CDR2 FQNNGV. CDR3 sequence: CASSTADINLGEQFF. CDR3 DNA: TGTGCCAGCAGCACCGCTGACATCAACCTTGGGGAGCAGTTCTTC.

V is TRBV11-1 and J is TRBJ2-5, with D perhaps assigned TRBD1 or TRBD2 (6 bases each). CDR1 is SGHAT and CDR2 is FQDESV in the germline V gene (reference sequence). CDR3 length: 15 residues. The germline V and J ends were trimmed by 5 bases and 2 bases, with 15 bases remaining between them. The chain's CDR3 is CASSTNKGGQETQYF. The CDR3 DNA is TGTGCCAGCAGCACCAATAAGGGGGGACAAGAGACCCAGTACTTC.

The V call is TRBV11-3, the J call TRBJ2-7; possibly TRBD1 for D (5 bases). Trimming stripped 5 bases from V and 1 base from J, with 9 bases between. The germline gives CDR1 SGHNT, CDR2 YENEEA. The CDR3 length is 13 residues. The CDR3 loop reads CASSATGSYEQYF. DNA of the CDR3: TGTGCCAGCAGCGCCACAGGATCCTACGAGCAGTACTTC.

This chain links TRBV14 with TRBJ1-1; D unresolved. V lost 1 base and J 4 bases, leaving 13 bases between the germline ends. This CDR3 is 15 amino acids long. Germline V gene sequence: CDR1 SGHDN, CDR2 FVKESK. In nucleotides, the CDR3 is TGTGCCAGCAGCCAAGCCAACAGATATCGCACTGAAGCTTTCTTT. It translates to CASSQANRYRTEAFF.